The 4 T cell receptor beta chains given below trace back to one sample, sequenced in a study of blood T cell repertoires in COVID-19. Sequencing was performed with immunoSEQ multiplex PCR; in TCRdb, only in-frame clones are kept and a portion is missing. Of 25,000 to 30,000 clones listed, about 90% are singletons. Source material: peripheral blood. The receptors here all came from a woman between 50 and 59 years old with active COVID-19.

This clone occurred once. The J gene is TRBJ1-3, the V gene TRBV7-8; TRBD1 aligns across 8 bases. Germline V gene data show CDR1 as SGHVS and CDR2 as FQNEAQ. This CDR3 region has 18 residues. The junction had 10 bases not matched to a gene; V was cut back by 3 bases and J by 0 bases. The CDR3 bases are TGTGCCAGCAGCTTGACAGGGGAGAAATTGAGCTCTGGAAACACCATATATTTT. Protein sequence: CASSLTGEKLSSGNTIYF. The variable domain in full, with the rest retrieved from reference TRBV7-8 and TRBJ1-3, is GAGVSQSPRYKVAKRGQDVALRCDPISGHVSLFWYQQALGQGPEFLTYFQNEAQLDKSGLPSDRFFAERPEGSVSTLKIQRTQQEDSAVYLCASSLTGEKLSSGNTIYFGEGSWLTVV.

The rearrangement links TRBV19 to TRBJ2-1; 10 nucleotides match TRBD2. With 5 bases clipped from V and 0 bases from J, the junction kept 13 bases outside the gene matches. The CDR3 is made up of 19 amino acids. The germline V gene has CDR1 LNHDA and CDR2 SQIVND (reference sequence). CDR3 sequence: CASSEPGLARASSYNEQFF. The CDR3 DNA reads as TGTGCCAGTAGTGAGCCGGGACTAGCGAGAGCGAGCTCCTACAATGAGCAGTTCTTC. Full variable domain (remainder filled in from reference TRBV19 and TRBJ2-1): DGGITQSPKYLFRKEGQNVTLSCEQNLNHDAMYWYRQDPGQGLRLIYYSQIVNDFQKGDIAEGYSVSREKKESFPLTVTSAQKNPTAFYLCASSEPGLARASSYNEQFFGPGTRLTVL.

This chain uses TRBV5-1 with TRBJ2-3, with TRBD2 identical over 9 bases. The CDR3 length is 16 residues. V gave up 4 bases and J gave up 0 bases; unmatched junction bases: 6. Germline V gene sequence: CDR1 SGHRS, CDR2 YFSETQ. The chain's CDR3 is CASSTRLAASTDTQYF. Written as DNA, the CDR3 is TGCGCCAGCAGCACGAGACTAGCGGCTAGCACAGATACGCAGTATTTT.

The CDR3 region is CASKGREAYNEQFF. Here the CDR3 DNA reads TGTGCCAGCAAGGGGCGGGAGGCCTACAATGAGCAGTTCTTC. V is TRBV27 and J is TRBJ2-1; 8 bases map to TRBD2. The length of the CDR3 is 14 residues. V was clipped by 7 bases and J by 2 bases; unmatched bases: 4. Germline V gene data show CDR1 as MNHEY and CDR2 as SMNVEV (reference sequence).